This entry is about one T cell receptor beta chain. Its antigen is unknown. These data belong to a study of OX40 agonist ivuxolimab in advanced cancers. Study background: Patients received ivuxolimab, an intravenous treatment, every 2 weeks at 0.01 to 10 mg/kg. Mean age roughly 65 years, range roughly 20 to 85; approximately 83% male. Prior therapy, whether anti-PD-1, anti-PD-L1 or anti-CTLA-4, was allowed, and roughly 44% had some.

General observations from the study: No antigen was identified for the clonally expanded peripheral T cells.

TCRdb keeps only in-frame clones here, not all; method: immunoSEQ multiplex PCR. The table has roughly 72,000 clones, roughly 94% seen once; the top ten hold 15% to 19%. The CDR3 is 16 amino acids. The V segment lost 5 bases and the J segment 4 bases; nucleotides outside the gene matches: 10. CDR1 LNHDA and CDR2 SQIVND come from the germline V gene (reference sequence). The material sequenced was CD4+ or CD8+ T cells sorted from blood, taken in a trial of the OX40 agonist ivuxolimab. This sequence originates from an adult with an advanced solid tumor such as melanoma, head and neck, liver or kidney cancer. This rearrangement joins TRBV19 to TRBJ1-1, with TRBD1 matching over 10 bases. CDR3 sequence (DNA): TGTGCCAGTAGTGGACCGACAGGGGGCGCGATCACTGAAGCTTTCTTT. It codes for CASSGPTGGAITEAFF.